Shown below are 10 T cell receptor beta chains from a single sample sequenced in a study of blood T cell repertoires in COVID-19. Data came from immunoSEQ multiplex PCR; TCRdb stores just in-frame clones and leaves some out. The sample has some 170,000 clones, about 83% seen once. What was sequenced was peripheral blood. The source of these receptors is a man aged 60-69 years with acute or convalescent COVID-19.

CDR3 bases: TGTGCCAGCAGCTTAGTCAGACAAGAGACCCAGTACTTC. It encodes CASSLVRQETQYF. This chain uses TRBV7-9 with TRBJ2-5; D unresolved. V was pared by 1 base and J by 2 bases, with 5 bases between. The CDR3 sequence is 13 residues long. Germline lookup yields CDR1 SEHNR and CDR2 FQNEAQ (reference sequence).

V and J are TRBV6-2 or TRBV6-3 and TRBJ2-3, with D tentatively TRBD1 (6 bases). The V end was cut by 5 bases, the J end by 1 base, with 10 bases between. The V gene's germline CDR1 is MNHEY and CDR2 SVGEGT. The CDR3 length is 14 residues. The CDR3 spells CASSQRTGTDTQYF. For the CDR3, the DNA is TGTGCCAGCAGTCAGAGGACAGGCACAGATACGCAGTATTTT.

This chain links TRBV2 with TRBJ2-7, with 9 bases identical to TRBD1. CDR3 size: 14 residues. J gave up 5 bases and V 7 bases, and 9 bases lay outside the gene matches. The V gene's germline CDR1 is SNHLY and CDR2 FYNNEI. This CDR3 reads CASIVRDRDDEQYF. As DNA, the CDR3 is TGTGCCAGCATCGTCCGGGACAGGGATGACGAGCAGTACTTC.

The V gene is TRBV6-5, the J gene TRBJ2-7; possibly TRBD1 for D (5 bases). The CDR3 contains 13 residues. The V gene lost 6 bases and the J gene lost 2 bases, with 11 bases spanning the gap. Germline CDR1 MNHEY, CDR2 SVGAGI. CDR3 residues: CASREDITYEQYF. Here the CDR3 DNA reads TGTGCCAGCAGAGAGGACATAACCTACGAGCAGTACTTC.

The chain couples TRBV9 to TRBJ2-7; possible D gene TRBD1, 6 bases. Trimming left V 6 bases short and J 5 bases short, with 18 bases between. The CDR3 spans 14 residues. From germline, CDR1 is SGDLS and CDR2 YYNGEE. The CDR3 DNA reads as TGTGCCAGCACCCCCGGGACAAGGGTCGACGAGCAGTACTTC. As protein: CASTPGTRVDEQYF.

The rearrangement links TRBV5-1 to TRBJ2-3, with D possibly matching TRBD2 (7 bases). V was cut by 2 bases and J by 0 bases, with 19 bases left in between. The CDR3 totals 18 residues. The germline CDR1 and CDR2 sequences are SGHRS and YFSETQ. CDR3 amino acids: CASSFWAGARISTDTQYF. The CDR3 DNA follows: TGCGCCAGCAGCTTCTGGGCGGGGGCCCGAATTAGCACAGATACGCAGTATTTT.

The rearrangement uses TRBV3-1 (or the pseudogene TRBV3-2) and TRBJ1-1; D not resolved. Germline values: CDR1 LGHDT, CDR2 YNNKEL (reference sequence). Trimming pared 7 bases from V and 2 bases from J, leaving 17 bases between. This CDR3 has 15 residues. The CDR3 loop is CASTQQAARNTEAFF. CDR3 nucleotide sequence: TGTGCCAGCACTCAACAAGCGGCCAGAAACACTGAAGCTTTCTTT.

The V and J genes are TRBV4-3 and TRBJ2-3; the D is unclear. Germline V gene data show CDR1 as LGHNA and CDR2 as YSLEER. The CDR3 totals 16 residues. Trimming removed 4 bases at V and 3 bases at J, with 17 bases between. Written as DNA, the CDR3 is TGCGCCAGCAGCCCCTCACGGTACGCTCTGACAGATACGCAGTATTTT. It specifies CASSPSRYALTDTQYF.

The V gene is TRBV19, the J gene TRBJ1-2; 8 bases are a match to TRBD1. The CDR3 consists of 16 residues. Germline trimming cut 6 bases from V and 4 bases from J; bases unmatched to any gene: 13. CDR1 is LNHDA and CDR2 is SQIVND in the germline V gene (reference sequence). CDR3 protein: CASSSISDGTGYGYTF. CDR3 sequence (DNA): TGTGCCAGTAGCTCTATCTCAGATGGGACAGGCTATGGCTACACCTTC.

V and J are TRBV5-6 and TRBJ2-5; 9 nucleotides agree with TRBD1. The V gene end was trimmed by 3 bases and the J gene end by 5 bases; junction bases not matched to a gene: 5. In germline, CDR1 is SGHDT, CDR2 YYEEEE. The CDR3 has 14 residues. In DNA form, the CDR3 reads TGTGCCAGCAGCTCCGGGACAGGGTGGGAGACCCAGTACTTC. Amino acid sequence: CASSSGTGWETQYF.